This TCR beta chain was recorded in a study of yellow fever vaccine responses in identical twins. General observations from the study: A vaccine T cell response that seemed partly convergent and partly personalized was reported in twins.

Points on this clonotype: Its specificity is unknown.

TCRdb re-called the RT-PCR reads through MiXCR, storing one row per CDR3 protein. Here the sample spans several thousand distinct CDR3 sequences, 88% being singletons. The material sequenced was T cells from blood (PBMCs), unsorted or a sorted subset (not recorded which), taken before or after yellow fever vaccination (not recorded which). The TCR comes from a woman between 18 and 30 years old who received the yellow fever vaccine.

The CDR3 loop is CASSSLGGAAYNEQFF. The CDR3 DNA sequence: TGTGCCAGCAGCTCCCTCGGGGGGGCGGCATACAATGAGCAGTTCTTC. The genes are TRBV11-2 and TRBJ2-1; 8 bases map to TRBD2. The CDR3 spans 16 residues. V shed 4 bases, J shed 4 bases, and the junction held 9 bases outside the gene matches. The V gene's germline CDR1 is SGHAT and CDR2 FQNNGV. The whole variable domain, filled in from reference TRBV11-2 and TRBJ2-1, reads EAGVAQSPRYKIIEKRQSVAFWCNPISGHATLYWYQQILGQGPKLLIQFQNNGVVDDSQLPKDRFSAERLKGVDSTLKIQPAKLEDSAVYLCASSSLGGAAYNEQFFGPGTRLTVL.